These T cell receptor beta chains were read from a single sample in a study of spatial heterogeneity in lung cancer. TCRdb re-called the 5' RACE reads through MiXCR, storing one row per CDR3 protein. The sample lists some 100,000 distinct CDR3 sequences; around 8.6% were seen once. The sequencing here drew on PBMCs, taken at surgery. These receptors came from a male donor with early-stage non-small cell lung cancer. CDR3s leave out the opening cysteine and the closing phenylalanine or tryptophan.

v_gene	CDR3aa
TRBV5-4	ASKPGLSSTDTQY
TRBV2	ASTLPPPWLSTEAF
TRBV6-6	ASSFWPGVYIQY
TRBV7-8	ASSSYRAGTDTQY
TRBV7-2	ASSLDRGAGNTIY
TRBV28	ASSFGDTISNQPQH
TRBV5-1	ASSLVTAGTYEQY
TRBV4-3	ASSQEQGYTSEAF
TRBV27	ASSFIGGGTSYNEQF
TRBV7-2	ASSRGGLETQY
TRBV10-1	ARGLAGGPGHEQY
TRBV6-5	ASSYAGGPNEQF
TRBV5-1	ASSLDAGTYEQY
TRBV7-9	ASSPRTGPYEQY
TRBV5-4	ASSLAIGQGKAF
TRBV20-1	SARRLASYNEQF
TRBV20-1	SARQTGTGELF
TRBV2	ASSEVVGRGEQF
TRBV7-9	ASSLAPGTGYT
TRBV20-1	SATALTDTQY
TRBV18	ASSPPRLADSYNEQF
TRBV6-5	ASGTSGLDVNTGELF
TRBV5-4	ASSGPGEVGETQY
TRBV10-3	AISEWQAQETQY
TRBV4-2	ASSQDGLPTRPSSYNEQF
TRBV5-1	ASSLAASLYNEQF
TRBV6-2/TRBV6-3	ASRLLMSQAPF
TRBV6-2/TRBV6-3	ASSYDPGFNEQY
TRBV7-2	ASSLTRETQY
TRBV6-5	ASRTGSYEQY
TRBV4-3	ASSQGWVYTDTQY